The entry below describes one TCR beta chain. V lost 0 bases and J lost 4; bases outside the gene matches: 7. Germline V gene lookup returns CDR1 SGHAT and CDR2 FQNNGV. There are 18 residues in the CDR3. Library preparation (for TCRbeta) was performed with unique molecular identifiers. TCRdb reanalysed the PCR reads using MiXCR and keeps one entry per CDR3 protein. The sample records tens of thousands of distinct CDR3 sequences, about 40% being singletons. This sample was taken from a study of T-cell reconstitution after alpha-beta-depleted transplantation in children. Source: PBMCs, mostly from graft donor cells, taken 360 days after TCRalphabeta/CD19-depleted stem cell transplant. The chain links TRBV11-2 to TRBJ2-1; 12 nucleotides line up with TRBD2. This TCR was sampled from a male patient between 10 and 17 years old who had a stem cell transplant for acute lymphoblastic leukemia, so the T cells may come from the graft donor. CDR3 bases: TGTGCCAGCAGCTTAGAGCTAGGGACTAGCGGGTTATACAATGAGCAGTTCTTC. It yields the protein CASSLELGTSGLYNEQFF.